This T cell receptor beta chain derives from a study of PD-1 blockade in classical Hodgkin lymphoma. Study as a whole: The nivolumab dose that patients received was 3 mg/kg, given intravenously every 2 weeks. Study results and caveats: Diversity in CD4+ TCRs, unlike that measured in CD8+ TCRs, had risen significantly by C4D1. Exclusion covered patients beginning nivolumab under 1 year post-ASCT.

Libraries were prepared by immunoSEQ multiplex PCR; TCRdb keeps only in-frame clonotypes and omits some of them. The sample has some 150,000 clones; 78% are singletons. Relapse after autologous stem cell transplantation occurred in every patient, and brentuximab vedotin exposure varied. Remarks on this clone: Its antigen is not known.

This CDR3 comprises 15 residues. V shed 4 bases, J shed 7 bases, and the junction held 9 bases outside the gene matches. The germline CDR1 and CDR2 sequences are SGHTA and FQGNSA. The clonotype originates from a human donor with classical Hodgkin lymphoma. Source: peripheral blood mononuclear cells (PBMCs), taken before the second cycle of nivolumab. The V and J genes are TRBV7-2 and TRBJ2-1; 8 bases match TRBD1. CDR3 bases: TGTGCCAGCAGCTCCTTTTCGTACAGGGGGAATGAGCAGTTCTTC. The encoded protein is CASSSFSYRGNEQFF.